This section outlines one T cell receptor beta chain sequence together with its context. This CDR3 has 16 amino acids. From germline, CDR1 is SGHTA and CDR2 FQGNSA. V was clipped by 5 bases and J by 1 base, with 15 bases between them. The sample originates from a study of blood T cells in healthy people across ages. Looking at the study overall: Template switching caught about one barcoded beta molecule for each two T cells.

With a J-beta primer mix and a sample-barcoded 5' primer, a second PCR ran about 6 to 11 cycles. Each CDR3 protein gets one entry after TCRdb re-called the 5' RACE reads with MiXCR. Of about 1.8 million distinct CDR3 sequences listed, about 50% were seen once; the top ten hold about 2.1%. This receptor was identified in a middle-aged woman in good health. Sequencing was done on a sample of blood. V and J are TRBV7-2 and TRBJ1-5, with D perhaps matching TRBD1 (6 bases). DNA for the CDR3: TGTGCCAGCAGCCAAGGGGGGGGTGGCAGCAATCAGCCCCAGCATTTT. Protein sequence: CASSQGGGGSNQPQHF.